This T cell receptor beta chain was captured by sequencing in a study of shared clonotypes between healthy human individuals. This clone was picked up a small number of times. The assay was immunoSEQ multiplex PCR, and TCRdb's table has in-frame clones only and misses some. Among about 2.3 million clones listed, approximately 93% were seen once. The source material was naive CD4+ T cells from PBMCs. Subset: CD45RA+ positively selected. The TCR was taken from a man younger than 35 in good health. Some clones in this sample may be carry-over from other donors' samples.

This chain's CDR3 is CASRRVSLTYNEQFF. The CDR3, as DNA: TGTGCCAGCCGACGGGTCTCCCTGACCTACAATGAGCAGTTCTTC. The J gene is TRBJ2-1, the V gene TRBV2; D is uncertain. Germline CDR1 and CDR2: SNHLY and FYNNEI. Trimming took off 8 bases at V and 2 bases at J, with 16 bases between the two ends. This CDR3 has 15 amino acids.